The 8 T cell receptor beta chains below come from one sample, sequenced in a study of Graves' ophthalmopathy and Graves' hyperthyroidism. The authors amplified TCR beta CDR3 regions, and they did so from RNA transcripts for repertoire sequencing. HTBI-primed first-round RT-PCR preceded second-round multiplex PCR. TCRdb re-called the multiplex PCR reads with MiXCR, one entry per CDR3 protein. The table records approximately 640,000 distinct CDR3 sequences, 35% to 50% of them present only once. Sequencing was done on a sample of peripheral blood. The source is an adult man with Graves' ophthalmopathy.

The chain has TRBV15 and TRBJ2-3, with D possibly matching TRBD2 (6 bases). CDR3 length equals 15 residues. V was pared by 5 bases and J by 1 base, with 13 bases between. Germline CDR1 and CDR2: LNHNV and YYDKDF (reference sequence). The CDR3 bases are TGTGCCACCAGCGCTCCCGGGGGAGGCACAGATACGCAGTATTTT. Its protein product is CATSAPGGGTDTQYF. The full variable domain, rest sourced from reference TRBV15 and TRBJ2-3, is DAMVIQNPRYQVTQFGKPVTLSCSQTLNHNVMYWYQQKSSQAPKLLFHYYDKDFNNEADTPDNFQSRRPNTSFCFLDIRSPGLGDTAMYLCATSAPGGGTDTQYFGPGTRLTVL.

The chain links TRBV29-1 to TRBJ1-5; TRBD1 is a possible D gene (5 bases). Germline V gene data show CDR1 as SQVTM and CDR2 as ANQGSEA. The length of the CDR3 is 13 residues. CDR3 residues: CTVQDRAHQPQHF. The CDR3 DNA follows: TGCACCGTACAGGATAGGGCCCATCAGCCCCAGCATTTT.

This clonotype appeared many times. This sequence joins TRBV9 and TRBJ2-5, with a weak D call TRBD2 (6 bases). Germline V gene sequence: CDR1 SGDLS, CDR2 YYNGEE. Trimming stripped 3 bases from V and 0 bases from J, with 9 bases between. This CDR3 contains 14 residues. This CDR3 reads CASSEWGDQETQYF. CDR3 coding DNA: TGTGCCAGCAGCGAATGGGGGGACCAAGAGACCCAGTACTTC.

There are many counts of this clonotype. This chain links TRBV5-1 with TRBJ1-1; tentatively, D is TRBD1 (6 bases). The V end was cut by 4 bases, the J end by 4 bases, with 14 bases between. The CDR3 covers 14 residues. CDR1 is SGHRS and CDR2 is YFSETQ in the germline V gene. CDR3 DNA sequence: TGCGCCAGCAGCCCACCGGACAGTGGCACTGAAGCTTTCTTT. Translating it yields CASSPPDSGTEAFF.

The CDR3 nucleotides read TGTGCCAGCAGCTCAACAGGGAGGGGAAACACTGAAGCTTTCTTT. Amino acid sequence: CASSSTGRGNTEAFF. This chain connects TRBV7-9 to TRBJ1-1; TRBD1 is a possible D gene (6 bases). The CDR3 is made up of 15 amino acids. CDR1 and CDR2 (germline): SEHNR, FQNEAQ (reference sequence). V was clipped by 4 bases and J by 2 bases, with 14 bases between them.

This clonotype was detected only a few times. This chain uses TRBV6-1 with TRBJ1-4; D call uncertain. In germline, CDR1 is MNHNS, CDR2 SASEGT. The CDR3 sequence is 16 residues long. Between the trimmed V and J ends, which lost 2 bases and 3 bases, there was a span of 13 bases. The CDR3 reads CASSEYYRQANEKLFF. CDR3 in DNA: TGTGCCAGCAGTGAATACTACCGGCAGGCTAATGAAAAACTGTTTTTT.

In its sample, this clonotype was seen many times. The CDR3: CASRRTSGANVLTF. The CDR3 nucleotides read TGTGCCAGCAGACGGACCTCTGGGGCCAACGTCCTGACTTTC. This rearrangement joins TRBV2 to TRBJ2-6; D unclear. Trimming pared 6 bases from V and 0 bases from J, leaving 6 bases between. CDR1 and CDR2 (germline): SNHLY, FYNNEI. The CDR3 is 14 residues long.

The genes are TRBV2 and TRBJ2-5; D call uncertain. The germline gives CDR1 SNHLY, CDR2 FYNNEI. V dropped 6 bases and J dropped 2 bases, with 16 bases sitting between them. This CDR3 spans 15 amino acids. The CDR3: CASSPHPLRQETQYF. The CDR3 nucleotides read TGTGCCAGCAGCCCACACCCCCTCCGACAAGAGACCCAGTACTTC.